This T cell receptor beta chain derives from a study of T cells after yellow fever vaccination. CDR3 length: 12 residues. CDR1 and CDR2 (germline): GTSNPN, SVGIG (reference sequence). Trimming removed 3 bases at V and 1 base at J, with 7 bases between. They built TCR cDNA with 5'RACE template switching, a step that put in a universal primer site and UMIs. Using its own MiXCR run on the 5' RACE reads, TCRdb lists one record per CDR3 protein. Seen here are nearly 550,000 distinct CDR3 sequences, 15% to 20% observed once, and the top ten hold around an eighth. Specimen: PBMCs, collected 15 days after the yellow fever booster vaccination. This sequence originates from a man aged 25-40 years who received the YFV17D yellow fever vaccine. The genes are TRBV30 and TRBJ2-7, with unresolved D. This chain's CDR3 is CAWRTVSYEQYF. CDR3 nucleotide sequence: TGTGCCTGGAGGACGGTATCCTACGAGCAGTACTTC.